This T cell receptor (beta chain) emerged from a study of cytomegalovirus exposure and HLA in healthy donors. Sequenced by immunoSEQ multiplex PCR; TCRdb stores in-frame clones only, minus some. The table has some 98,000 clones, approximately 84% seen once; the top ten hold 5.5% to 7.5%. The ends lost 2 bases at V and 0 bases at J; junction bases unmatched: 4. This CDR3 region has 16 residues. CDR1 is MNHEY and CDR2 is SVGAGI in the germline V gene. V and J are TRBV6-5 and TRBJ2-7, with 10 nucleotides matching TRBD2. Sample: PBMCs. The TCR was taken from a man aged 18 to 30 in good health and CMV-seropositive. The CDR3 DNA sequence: TGTGCCAGCAGTTACGGGCTAGCGGGGGCCTCCTACGAGCAGTACTTC. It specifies CASSYGLAGASYEQYF.